The rows below give T cell receptor beta chains drawn from one sample of a study of molecular identifiers for immune sequencing clone quantification. MiXCR was run by TCRdb on the PCR reads, yielding one entry per CDR3 protein. The data show under 100,000 distinct CDR3 sequences, around a quarter seen once. Material for sequencing was naive CD8+ T cells from blood, with Jurkat cell RNA spiked in. These receptors all stem from a human donor in good health. Some libraries in this study had Jurkat cell RNA spiked in. Each CDR3 is given with its conserved first and last residue. Only some rows state a clone size, as once, few, many or a class for expanded clones.

v_gene	j_gene	abundance	CDR3aa
TRBV12-3/TRBV12-4	TRBJ1-5	many	CASSDLYNQPQHF
TRBV11-2	TRBJ2-3	many	CASSLPGADTQYF
TRBV5-1	TRBJ2-3	NA	CASSLGTGSFSADTLYF
TRBV7-9	TRBJ2-1	NA	CAGGLALYNEQFF
TRBV27	TRBJ2-2	few	CASTRTVAGELFF
TRBV27	TRBJ2-7	many	CASRDRGNEQYF
TRBV6-5	TRBJ2-5	many	CASSYSRYQETQYF
TRBV20-1	TRBJ2-5	once	CSASSGTYGETQYF
TRBV7-9	TRBJ2-3	few	CASSPRSLDRASDTQYF
TRBV29-1	TRBJ2-1	NA	CSVAGAVSDSYNEQFF
TRBV7-6	TRBJ2-7	many	CASSTRDTSYEQYF
TRBV6-2/TRBV6-3	TRBJ1-2	few	CASSYGAGAYGYTF
TRBV6-2/TRBV6-3	TRBJ2-5	NA	CARHVGENQEIQYF
TRBV12-3/TRBV12-4	TRBJ2-5	few	CASSFPGGSGEETQYF
TRBV29-1	TRBJ2-3	many	CSVVIRLFRVSADTQYF
TRBV30	TRBJ2-2	few	CAWSVQRLYTGELFF
TRBV4-3	TRBJ2-7	many	CASSPGEGSSYEQYF
TRBV6-5	TRBJ1-1	many	CASLSGEDEAFF
TRBV7-9	TRBJ2-7	few	CASSSVLGGGYEQYF
TRBV9	TRBJ2-7	NA	CASSRGQGQTYEQYF
TRBV14	TRBJ2-7	many	CASSQAAYEQYF
TRBV20-1	TRBJ2-7	NA	CSARVESSYEQYF
TRBV19	TRBJ2-7	many	CASSILGDEQYF
TRBV9	TRBJ2-1	few	CASSPFGTGNNEQFF
TRBV5-3	TRBJ2-7	NA	CASSLCREYEQYF
TRBV4-1	TRBJ2-1	many	CASSAGTAYNEQFF
TRBV20-1	TRBJ2-7	NA	CSARQTGEQYF
TRBV6-5	TRBJ2-5	NA	CASSYGTFGETQYF
TRBV4-3	TRBJ2-7	few	CASSQGVSIDEQYF
TRBV20-1	TRBJ2-3	many	CSAREEGNPTDTQYF
TRBV4-3	TRBJ2-7	few	CASSQDQTGAYEQYF
TRBV28	TRBJ1-2	NA	CASSGARYGYPF
TRBV4-3	TRBJ2-2	few	CASSPPDPNTGELFF
TRBV5-4	TRBJ1-2	once	CASSFGRGAAGYTF
TRBV29-1	TRBJ2-7	few	CSGLAGGPDEQYF
TRBV12-3/TRBV12-4	TRBJ1-5	few	CASSWGSLGQPQHF
TRBV13	TRBJ1-3	NA	CASSLDGDRSGNTIYF
TRBV6-2/TRBV6-3	TRBJ1-5	NA	CASSYPDRASNQPQHF
TRBV11-1	TRBJ2-4	few	CASSLGQLAKNIQYF
TRBV11-2	TRBJ2-5	NA	CASSSLAGGQETQYF
TRBV28	TRBJ2-7	many	CASSFQLTVYEQYF
TRBV6-1	TRBJ2-5	many	CASSEIILTQYF
TRBV4-3	TRBJ2-2	many	CASSQGANTGELFF
TRBV29-1	TRBJ2-2	NA	CSVLLVTSTGELFF
TRBV28	TRBJ2-7	many	CASSPGGYEQYF
TRBV11-2	TRBJ1-4	few	CASSPGIGMEGDEKLFF
TRBV7-9	TRBJ1-2	few	CASSQTGQPANYGYTF
TRBV12-3/TRBV12-4	TRBJ1-2	NA	CASNRGGVNYGYTF
TRBV7-9	TRBJ2-7	many	CASSLEVSYEQYF